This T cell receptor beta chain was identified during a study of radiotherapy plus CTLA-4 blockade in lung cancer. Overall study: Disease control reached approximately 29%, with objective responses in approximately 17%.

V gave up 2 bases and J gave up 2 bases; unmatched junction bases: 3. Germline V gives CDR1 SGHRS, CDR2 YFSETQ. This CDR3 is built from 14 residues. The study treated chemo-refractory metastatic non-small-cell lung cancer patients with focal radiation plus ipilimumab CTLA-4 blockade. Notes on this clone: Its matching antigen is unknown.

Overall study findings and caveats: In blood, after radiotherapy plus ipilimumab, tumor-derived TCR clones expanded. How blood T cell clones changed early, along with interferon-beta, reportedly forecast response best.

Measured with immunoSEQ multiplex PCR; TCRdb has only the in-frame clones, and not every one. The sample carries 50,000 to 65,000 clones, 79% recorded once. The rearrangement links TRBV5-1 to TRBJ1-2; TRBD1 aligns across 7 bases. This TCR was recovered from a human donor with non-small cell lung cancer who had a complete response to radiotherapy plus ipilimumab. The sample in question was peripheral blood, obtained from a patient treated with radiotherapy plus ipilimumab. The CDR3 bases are TGCGCCAGCAGCTTAGTACAGGGGAACTATGGCTACACCTTC. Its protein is CASSLVQGNYGYTF.